These 24 T cell receptor beta chains share one sample of origin, sequenced in a study of blood T cell repertoires in COVID-19. Clones were read by immunoSEQ multiplex PCR, and TCRdb kept only the in-frame ones, dropping some. In the table there are about 140,000 clones, about 80% of which are singletons. Source material: PBMCs or T cells enriched from blood (not recorded which). These receptors all come from a woman aged 50 to 65 who had recovered from COVID-19.

On this clone: Distinct nucleotide sequences in the sample also encode this CDR3. This chain uses TRBV6-2 or TRBV6-3 with TRBJ2-1, with D possibly being TRBD1 (5 bases). Germline V CDR1 and CDR2: MNHEY, SVGEGT. The CDR3 runs to 13 residues. With 3 bases removed from V and 5 bases from J, the gap between germline ends came to 8 bases. In nucleotides, the CDR3 is TGTGCCAGCAGTTATAGGGGAAACAATGAGCAGTTCTTC. Protein: CASSYRGNNEQFF.

This clone was found once. The rearrangement uses TRBV29-1 and TRBJ2-2; 8 bases align to TRBD1. Germline CDR1 and CDR2: SQVTM and ANQGSEA. This CDR3 comprises 14 residues. With V trimmed by 5 bases and J by 6 bases, 8 bases remained unmatched. The CDR3: CSVPGQAGPGELFF. The CDR3 coding sequence is TGCAGCGTTCCGGGACAGGCAGGTCCCGGGGAGCTGTTTTTT.

This sequence joins TRBV30 and TRBJ2-5, with D perhaps TRBD1 (6 bases). The germline V and J ends were trimmed by 1 base and 5 bases, with 14 bases remaining between them. Germline CDR1 reads GTSNPN; CDR2 reads SVGIG (reference sequence). The CDR3 contains 14 residues. CDR3 sequence reads: CAWSAYRALETQYF. In DNA form, the CDR3 reads TGTGCCTGGAGTGCCTACAGGGCCTTGGAGACCCAGTACTTC.

The chain combines TRBV3-1 (or the pseudogene TRBV3-2) with TRBJ1-1; D gene unclear. Trimming cost V 7 bases and J 4 bases, with 13 bases left between them. Germline values: CDR1 LGHDT, CDR2 YNNKEL (reference sequence). CDR3 length: 13 amino acids. The CDR3 here is CASTTPPGTEAFF. In DNA, the CDR3 is TGTGCCAGCACCACCCCCCCGGGCACTGAAGCTTTCTTT.

The chain recombines TRBV7-2 with TRBJ1-5; no clear D. The CDR3 sequence is 16 residues long. Germline lookup yields CDR1 SGHTA and CDR2 FQGNSA. Trimming cost V 1 base and J 1 base, with 11 bases left between them. The CDR3 spells CASSLVRVLSNQPQHF. The CDR3 DNA sequence: TGTGCCAGCAGCTTAGTGCGGGTTTTGAGCAATCAGCCCCAGCATTTT.

The chain joins TRBV24-1 to TRBJ2-1; the match to TRBD2 covers 9 bases. This CDR3 comprises 17 residues. CDR1 and CDR2 (germline): KGHDR, SFDVKD. V was pared by 3 bases and J by 0 bases, with 5 bases of the junction left unmatched. The CDR3 DNA follows: TGTGCCACCAGTGATCCCGGACTAGCGACCTCCTACAATGAGCAGTTCTTC. It translates to CATSDPGLATSYNEQFF.

The chain carries TRBV4-1 and TRBJ2-4; 7 nucleotides match TRBD1. This CDR3 is 14 amino acids long. The V gene end was trimmed by 3 bases and the J gene end by 4 bases; junction bases not matched to a gene: 3. Germline-derived CDR1 and CDR2 are MGHRA and YSYEKL. This chain's CDR3 is CASSHPGQKNIQYF. The CDR3 coding sequence is TGCGCCAGCAGCCATCCGGGACAGAAAAACATTCAGTACTTC.

The chain joins TRBV28 to TRBJ2-1; perhaps TRBD1 as D (6 bases). From germline, CDR1 is MDHEN and CDR2 SYDVKM. The CDR3 contains 15 residues. V was clipped by 6 bases and J by 1 base, with 13 bases between them. Written as DNA, the CDR3 is TGTGCCAGCAGCGCCGGGACAACATCCTACAATGAGCAGTTCTTC. Protein: CASSAGTTSYNEQFF.

The gene calls are TRBV11-3 and TRBJ1-3; no firm D call. V dropped 5 bases and J dropped 3 bases, with 20 bases sitting between them. Germline V lookup: CDR1 SGHNT, CDR2 YENEEA. The CDR3 extends over 17 amino acids. The CDR3 DNA reads as TGTGCCAGCAGCCCCAGGTCACAGAAGTTGAGTGGAAACACCATATATTTT. Translation gives CASSPRSQKLSGNTIYF.

This clone was detected many times. The V and J genes are TRBV10-3 and TRBJ1-6, with D possibly TRBD1 on 5 matching bases. Trimming left V 11 bases short and J 8 bases short, with 19 bases between. CDR3 size: 14 residues. In germline, CDR1 is ENHRY, CDR2 SYGVKD. The CDR3 DNA reads TGTGCCGCCACCGACAGACCCCTATATTCACCCCTCCACTTT. It specifies CAATDRPLYSPLHF.

The chain uses TRBV7-9 and TRBJ1-4; TRBD1 might be the D (6 bases). Trimming removed 4 bases from V and 4 bases from J, with 13 bases in between. There are 15 residues in the CDR3. Per germline, CDR1 SEHNR and CDR2 FQNEAQ (reference sequence). CDR3 sequence reads: CASSSLQGNNEKLFF. CDR3 nucleotide sequence: TGTGCCAGCAGCTCACTACAGGGCAATAATGAAAAACTGTTTTTT.

The genes are TRBV11-2 and TRBJ1-2; 8 bases match TRBD1. Germline CDR1 and CDR2: SGHAT and FQNNGV. V shed 3 bases, J shed 4 bases, and the junction held 4 bases outside the gene matches. This CDR3 is built from 14 residues. The CDR3 DNA sequence: TGTGCCAGCAGCTTTGGACAGGGACGCTATGGCTACACCTTC. It is translated as CASSFGQGRYGYTF. The full variable domain, completed using reference TRBV11-2 and TRBJ1-2, is EAGVAQSPRYKIIEKRQSVAFWCNPISGHATLYWYQQILGQGPKLLIQFQNNGVVDDSQLPKDRFSAERLKGVDSTLKIQPAKLEDSAVYLCASSFGQGRYGYTFGSGTRLTVV.

The V call is TRBV6-5, the J call TRBJ2-7, with 9 bases aligning to TRBD1. CDR3 length: 14 amino acids. CDR1 and CDR2 from the germline V gene are MNHEY and SVGAGI. The junction had 6 bases not matched to a gene; V was cut back by 7 bases and J by 2 bases. The CDR3 DNA is TGTGCCAGCACCTCGGACAGGGGCACCTACGAGCAGTACTTC. Translating gives CASTSDRGTYEQYF.

The V and J genes are TRBV7-9 and TRBJ1-2; D is perhaps TRBD1 (5 bases). V lost 2 bases and J lost 1, with 8 bases in between. The germline V gene has CDR1 SEHNR and CDR2 FQNEAQ (reference sequence). CDR3 length equals 14 residues. The CDR3 reads CASSLPDSNYGYTF. The CDR3 DNA reads TGTGCCAGCAGCTTACCAGACAGTAACTATGGCTACACCTTC.

The sample holds a few counts of this clone. The rearrangement joins TRBV9 to TRBJ1-1; 10 nucleotides agree with TRBD1. The germline V gene encodes CDR1 SGDLS and CDR2 YYNGEE. The trim removed 0 bases at V and 5 bases at J, leaving 4 bases unmatched. There are 15 residues in the CDR3. The CDR3 here is CASSVGQGAGTEAFF. The CDR3 coding sequence is TGTGCCAGCAGCGTAGGACAGGGGGCTGGAACTGAAGCTTTCTTT.

The chain combines TRBV7-2 with TRBJ1-1, with 8 bases identical to TRBD1. Germline CDR1 reads SGHTA; CDR2 reads FQGNSA. The CDR3 has 16 residues. V shed 5 bases, J shed 4 bases, and the junction held 12 bases outside the gene matches. CDR3 residues: CASSVGTGHKGTEAFF. CDR3 nucleotides: TGTGCCAGCAGCGTAGGGACAGGCCATAAGGGCACTGAAGCTTTCTTT.

The gene calls are TRBV27 and TRBJ1-1; D may be TRBD1 (5 bases). This CDR3 has 13 residues. CDR1 and CDR2 from the germline V gene are MNHEY and SMNVEV (reference sequence). Trimming removed 7 bases from V and 3 bases from J, with 12 bases in between. The CDR3 bases are TGTGCCAGCAAACAGGAGTCCCACACTGAAGCTTTCTTT. This encodes CASKQESHTEAFF.

The V gene is TRBV27, the J gene TRBJ2-7; perhaps TRBD1 as D (6 bases). CDR3 length: 16 residues. Germline CDR1 MNHEY, CDR2 SMNVEV (reference sequence). Trimming removed 5 bases at V and 1 base at J, with 18 bases between. CDR3 bases: TGTGCCAGCAGTCCCCTGAGAGGGGGACCTTCCTACGAGCAGTACTTC. Translated, it gives CASSPLRGGPSYEQYF.

This clone was seen repeatedly, ten times or more. Written as DNA, the CDR3 is TGTGCCAGTAGTACTCAGCAGGGAAGGAATCAGCCCCAGCATTTT. Translated: CASSTQQGRNQPQHF. The rearrangement links TRBV19 to TRBJ1-5, with a possible D match to TRBD1 (5 bases). In germline, CDR1 is LNHDA, CDR2 SQIVND (reference sequence). The CDR3 is 15 amino acids. V was cut by 4 bases and J by 4 bases, with 14 bases left in between.

The V gene is TRBV10-3, the J gene TRBJ1-1; 8 bases agree with TRBD1. J gave up 1 base and V 6 bases, and 7 bases lay outside the gene matches. This CDR3 is built from 15 residues. Per germline, CDR1 ENHRY and CDR2 SYGVKD. The CDR3 coding sequence is TGTGCCATCAGCGAGACGGGGACAGGGAACACTGAAGCTTTCTTT. The encoded protein is CAISETGTGNTEAFF.

The chain recombines TRBV6-6 with TRBJ1-4, with D unclear. The CDR3 covers 14 residues. CDR1 and CDR2 from the germline V gene are MNHNY and SVGAGI (reference sequence). V lost 4 bases and J lost 2, with 8 bases in between. The CDR3 sequence is CASSFGGTNEKLFF. In nucleotides, the CDR3 is TGTGCCAGCAGTTTCGGAGGGACTAATGAAAAACTGTTTTTT.

The chain joins TRBV11-1 to TRBJ1-5, with D possibly matching TRBD1 (5 bases). Trimming pared 2 bases from V and 5 bases from J, leaving 10 bases between. Germline assignment: CDR1 SGHAT and CDR2 FQDESV (reference sequence). CDR3 length equals 14 residues. The CDR3 DNA sequence: TGTGCCAGCAGCTTAACGGCAGGGCATCAGCCCCAGCATTTT. Translated, it gives CASSLTAGHQPQHF. Based on the CDR3 plus reference TRBV11-1 and TRBJ1-5, the full variable domain is EAEVAQSPRYKITEKSQAVAFWCDPISGHATLYWYRQILGQGPELLVQFQDESVVDDSQLPKDRFSAERLKGVDSTLKIQPAELGDSAMYLCASSLTAGHQPQHFGDGTRLSIL.

This clone occurred once. The rearrangement links TRBV7-3 to TRBJ2-3, with 9 bases lining up with TRBD2. The J segment lost 5 bases and the V segment lost 3 bases, leaving 6 bases of the junction unmatched. The CDR3 sequence is 15 residues long. The germline V gene encodes CDR1 SGHTA and CDR2 FQGTGA. The CDR3 is CASSFRLAGRDTQYF. DNA for the CDR3: TGTGCCAGCAGCTTTAGGCTAGCGGGGCGAGATACGCAGTATTTT.

The chain carries TRBV19 and TRBJ2-1, with a tentative D call TRBD2 (5 bases). The CDR3 extends over 15 amino acids. Germline-derived CDR1 and CDR2 are LNHDA and SQIVND (reference sequence). V was cut by 3 bases and J by 5 bases, with 14 bases left in between. The CDR3 region is CASSIPGVRDNEQFF. CDR3 DNA: TGTGCCAGTAGTATCCCCGGGGTTAGGGACAATGAGCAGTTCTTC.